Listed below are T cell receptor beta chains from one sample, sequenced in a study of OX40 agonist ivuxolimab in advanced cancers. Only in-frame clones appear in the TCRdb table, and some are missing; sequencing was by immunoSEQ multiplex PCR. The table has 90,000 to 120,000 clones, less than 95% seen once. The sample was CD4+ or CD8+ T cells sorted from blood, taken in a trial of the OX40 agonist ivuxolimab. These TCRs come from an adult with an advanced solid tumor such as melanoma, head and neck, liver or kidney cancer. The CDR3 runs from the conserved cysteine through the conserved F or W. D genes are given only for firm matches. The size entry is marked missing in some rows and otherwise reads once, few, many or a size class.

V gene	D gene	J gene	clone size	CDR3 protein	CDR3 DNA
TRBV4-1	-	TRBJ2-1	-	CASSQDLGGVWNEQFF	TGCGCCAGCAGCCAAGATTTAGGGGGTGTTTGGAATGAGCAGTTCTTC
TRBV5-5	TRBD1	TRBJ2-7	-	CASSFGTGSEQYF	TGTGCCAGCAGCTTCGGGACAGGGTCCGAGCAGTACTTC
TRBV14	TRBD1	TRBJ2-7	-	CASSQDQGVIYEQYF	TGTGCCAGCAGCCAAGACCAGGGGGTCATATACGAGCAGTACTTC
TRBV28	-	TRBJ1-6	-	CASITTGTVNSPLHF	TGTGCCAGCATTACAACCGGGACGGTCAATTCACCCCTCCACTTT
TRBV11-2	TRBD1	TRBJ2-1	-	CASSSLRDRVDNEQFF	TGTGCCAGCAGCTCGCTCCGGGACAGGGTTGACAATGAGCAGTTCTTC
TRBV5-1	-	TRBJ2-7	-	CASYSLSYEQYF	TGCGCCAGCTATTCTCTATCCTACGAGCAGTACTTC
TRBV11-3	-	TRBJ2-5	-	CASSTTGRQETQYF	TGTGCCAGCAGCACGACGGGGCGGCAAGAGACCCAGTACTTC
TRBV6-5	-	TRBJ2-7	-	CASRVTVNYEQYF	TGTGCCAGCAGGGTGACTGTGAACTACGAGCAGTACTTC
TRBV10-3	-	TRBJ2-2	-	CAISGGARSNTGELFF	TGTGCCATCAGTGGAGGGGCCAGGAGCAACACCGGGGAGCTGTTTTTT
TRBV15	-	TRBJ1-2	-	CATSRELTGFGYTF	TGTGCCACCAGCAGAGAATTGACGGGCTTTGGCTACACCTTC
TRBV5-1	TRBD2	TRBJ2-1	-	CASSSIAGASYNEQFF	TGCGCCAGCAGCTCGATAGCGGGAGCCTCCTACAATGAGCAGTTCTTC
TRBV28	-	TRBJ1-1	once	CASSLIGAEAFF	TGTGCCAGCAGTTTAATCGGGGCGGAAGCTTTCTTT
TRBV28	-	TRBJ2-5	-	CASRHWQKEETQYF	TGTGCCAGCAGGCACTGGCAGAAAGAAGAGACCCAGTACTTC
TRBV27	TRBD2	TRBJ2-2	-	CASSLFVRTSGTGELFF	TGTGCCAGCAGTTTATTCGTACGGACTAGCGGCACCGGGGAGCTGTTTTTT
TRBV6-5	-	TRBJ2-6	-	CASSYGGLGANVLTF	TGTGCCAGCAGTTACGGGGGTCTGGGGGCCAACGTCCTGACTTTC
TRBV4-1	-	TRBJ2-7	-	CASSLFRQRESYEQYF	TGCGCCAGCAGCCTATTTAGACAGAGGGAATCCTACGAGCAGTACTTC
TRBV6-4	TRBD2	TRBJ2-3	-	CASRDSGTSTDTQYF	TGTGCCAGCAGAGATAGCGGGACTAGCACAGATACGCAGTATTTT
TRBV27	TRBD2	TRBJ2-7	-	CASSLVGLGGYEQYF	TGTGCCAGCAGTTTAGTGGGCCTCGGGGGGTACGAGCAGTACTTC
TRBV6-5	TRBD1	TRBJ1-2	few	CASSYLGQGISGYTF	TGTGCCAGCAGTTACCTTGGACAGGGGATAAGCGGCTACACCTTC
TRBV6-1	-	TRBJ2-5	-	CASQQGFQETQYF	TGTGCCAGTCAACAGGGTTTCCAAGAGACCCAGTACTTC
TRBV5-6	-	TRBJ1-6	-	CASSLGAGDYNSPLHF	TGTGCCAGCAGCTTGGGCGCAGGGGATTATAATTCACCCCTCCACTTT
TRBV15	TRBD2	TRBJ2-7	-	CATSRDKGASGYEQYF	TGTGCCACCAGCAGAGATAAGGGCGCTAGCGGCTACGAGCAGTACTTC
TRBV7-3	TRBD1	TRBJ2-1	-	CASSLRQGNLDEQFF	TGTGCCAGCAGCTTAAGACAGGGGAATCTCGATGAGCAGTTCTTC
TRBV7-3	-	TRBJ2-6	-	CASSFEGLGYGANVLTF	TGTGCCAGCAGCTTCGAGGGACTGGGATATGGGGCCAACGTCCTGACTTTC
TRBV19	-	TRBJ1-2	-	CASEQGTTNYGYTF	TGTGCCTCAGAGCAGGGGACAACCAACTATGGCTACACCTTC
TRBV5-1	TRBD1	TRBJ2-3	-	CASSLAVDRGLKDTQYF	TGCGCCAGCAGCTTGGCCGTCGACAGGGGGCTCAAAGATACGCAGTATTTT
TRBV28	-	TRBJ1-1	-	CASSLGQMNTEAFF	TGTGCCAGCAGTTTAGGGCAGATGAACACTGAAGCTTTCTTT
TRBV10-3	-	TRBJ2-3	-	CAISELESTDTQYF	TGTGCCATCAGTGAGTTGGAGTCCACAGATACGCAGTATTTT
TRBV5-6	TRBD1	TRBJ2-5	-	CASSKTGPGETQYF	TGTGCCAGCAGCAAGACAGGGCCGGGGGAGACCCAGTACTTC
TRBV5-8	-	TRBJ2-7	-	CASSLAGQIRGEQYF	TGTGCCAGCAGCTTGGCCGGACAGATCAGAGGGGAGCAGTACTTC
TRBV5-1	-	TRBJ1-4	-	CASSLVGGRSANEKLFF	TGCGCCAGCAGCTTGGTCGGGGGTCGTTCGGCTAATGAAAAACTGTTTTTT
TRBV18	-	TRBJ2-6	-	CASSPQGAGSGANVLTF	TGTGCCAGCTCACCACAGGGAGCAGGATCTGGGGCCAACGTCCTGACTTTC
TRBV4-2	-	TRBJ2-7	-	CASSLRAEAKRDEQYF	TGTGCCAGCAGCCTAAGAGCGGAAGCAAAGCGGGACGAGCAGTACTTC
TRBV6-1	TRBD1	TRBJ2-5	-	CASSVGGWETQYF	TGTGCCAGCAGTGTAGGGGGCTGGGAGACCCAGTACTTC
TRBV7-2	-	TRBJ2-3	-	CASSFYRDTDTQYF	TGTGCCAGCAGCTTCTACAGGGACACAGATACGCAGTATTTT
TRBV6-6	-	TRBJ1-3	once	CASSYLPEGAGNTIYF	TGTGCCAGCAGTTACTTACCCGAAGGAGCTGGAAACACCATATATTTT
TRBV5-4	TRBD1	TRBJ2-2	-	CASSPTGTGFTGELFF	TGTGCCAGCAGCCCGACCGGGACAGGGTTCACCGGGGAGCTGTTTTTT